Only a few counts were recorded for the clone carrying this TCR beta chain. This sample was taken from a study of T cells after yellow fever vaccination. CDR1 is SGHRS and CDR2 is YFSETQ in the germline V gene. The V segment lost 3 bases and the J segment 0 bases; nucleotides outside the gene matches: 14. The CDR3 has 21 residues. Each CDR3 protein is one row after TCRdb ran MiXCR on the 5' RACE reads. The sample has about 360,000 distinct CDR3 sequences; about 6% are singletons. This clonotype was obtained from a man aged 30 to 45 who received the YFV17D yellow fever vaccine. Sequences were derived from PBMCs, sampled 5 days after the yellow fever booster vaccination. The chain employs TRBV5-1 and TRBJ2-1; TRBD2 matches 14 bases. CDR3 amino acids: CASSSGLAGARDLSSYNEQFF. CDR3 nucleotide sequence: TGCGCCAGCAGCTCGGGACTAGCGGGAGCTAGGGACTTAAGCTCCTACAATGAGCAGTTCTTC. Complete variable domain (other parts from reference TRBV5-1 and TRBJ2-1): KAGVTQTPRYLIKTRGQQVTLSCSPISGHRSVSWYQQTPGQGLQFLFEYFSETQRNKGNFPGRFSGRQFSNSRSEMNVSTLELGDSALYLCASSSGLAGARDLSSYNEQFFGPGTRLTVL.